This is a list of T cell receptor beta chains from one sample in a study of cytomegalovirus exposure and HLA in healthy donors. The assay was immunoSEQ multiplex PCR, and TCRdb's table has in-frame clones only and misses some. The sample has about 140,000 clones, roughly 80% seen once. The sequenced sample was PBMCs. These receptor sequences come from a man aged 40-49 years in good health and CMV-seronegative. Each CDR3 is given with its conserved first and last residue. D genes are given only for firm matches. Some rows have no size entry. The others give once, few or many, or a class for an expanded clone.

D: TRBD1; V: TRBV6-6; J: TRBJ1-1; size: -; DNA: TGTGCCAGCAGTTGGGGGACAGACTTGAACACTGAAGCTTTCTTT; CDR3: CASSWGTDLNTEAFF
D: TRBD1; V: TRBV6-4; J: TRBJ2-3; size: few; DNA: TGTGCCAGCAGTGAGGGACAGGGGGCAGATACGCAGTATTTT; CDR3: CASSEGQGADTQYF
D: TRBD1; V: TRBV28; J: TRBJ2-7; size: -; DNA: TGTGCCAGCAGTTCTTGGACAGGGGGTTTCTACGAGCAGTACTTC; CDR3: CASSSWTGGFYEQYF
D: -; V: TRBV7-2; J: TRBJ2-7; size: -; DNA: TGTGCCAGCAGCTCCCAGGGTTACGAGCAGTACTTC; CDR3: CASSSQGYEQYF
D: TRBD2; V: TRBV27; J: TRBJ2-3; size: -; DNA: TGTGCCAGCAGTTCTCTAGCGGGGGGCACCAATACGCAGTATTTT; CDR3: CASSSLAGGTNTQYF
D: TRBD1; V: TRBV6-4; J: TRBJ1-2; size: -; DNA: TGTGCCAGCAGTGATTCACAGGGGTTACGAGGCTACACCTTC; CDR3: CASSDSQGLRGYTF
D: TRBD1; V: TRBV27; J: TRBJ1-5; size: -; DNA: TGTGCCAGCCGCAAGGACAGGATAAATCAGCCCCAGCATTTT; CDR3: CASRKDRINQPQHF
D: TRBD1; V: TRBV6-6; J: TRBJ1-5; size: few; DNA: TGTGCCAGCAGTTCCTATGACAGGGAACCCCAGCATTTT; CDR3: CASSSYDREPQHF
D: TRBD1; V: TRBV27; J: TRBJ2-5; size: -; DNA: TGTGCCACCTTGGGACAGGGGCAAGAGACCCAGTACTTC; CDR3: CATLGQGQETQYF
D: -; V: TRBV7-6; J: TRBJ2-1; size: -; DNA: TGTGCCAGCAGCTTAGCGGGCTTCTACAATGAGCAGTTCTTC; CDR3: CASSLAGFYNEQFF
D: -; V: TRBV5-4; J: TRBJ1-1; size: -; DNA: TGTGCCAGCAGCTTAGGGGGTGGGGTTAGAAACACTGAAGCTTTCTTT; CDR3: CASSLGGGVRNTEAFF
D: -; V: TRBV16; J: TRBJ1-1; size: -; DNA: TGTGCCAGCAGCCAATCACCCATGGTACGGGCTTTCTTT; CDR3: CASSQSPMVRAFF
D: TRBD1; V: TRBV11-2; J: TRBJ2-7; size: -; DNA: TGTGCCAGCGGCCTACAGGGGCTTGGCTACGAGCAGTACTTC; CDR3: CASGLQGLGYEQYF
D: TRBD2; V: TRBV6-1; J: TRBJ2-1; size: many; DNA: TGTGCCAGCAGTGAACTAGCGGGGGGATACAATGAGCAGTTCTTC; CDR3: CASSELAGGYNEQFF
D: -; V: TRBV6-5; J: TRBJ2-7; size: -; DNA: TGTGCCAGCTCCGTGATAGGGGGCTCCTACGAGCAGTACTTC; CDR3: CASSVIGGSYEQYF
D: TRBD2; V: TRBV4-2; J: TRBJ2-7; size: few; DNA: TGTGCCAGCAGCCAAAGCAGTCGAGCGGGGGCCTTCGAGCAGTACTTC; CDR3: CASSQSSRAGAFEQYF
D: TRBD1; V: TRBV19; J: TRBJ2-6; size: -; DNA: TGTGCCAGTAGTCTCTGGGGACAGGGATCGCCTCTTTCTGGGGCCAACGTCCTGACTTTC; CDR3: CASSLWGQGSPLSGANVLTF
D: TRBD2; V: TRBV7-2; J: TRBJ2-7; size: once; DNA: TGTGCCAGCAGCTCCGCTGGACTAGTTAGGTACGAGCAGTACTTC; CDR3: CASSSAGLVRYEQYF
D: TRBD2; V: TRBV7-8; J: TRBJ2-2; size: -; DNA: TGTGCCAGCAGCTTGGGCGGGAGGGTGAACACCGGGGAGCTGTTTTTT; CDR3: CASSLGGRVNTGELFF
D: -; V: TRBV29-1; J: TRBJ1-2; size: few; DNA: TGCAGCGTTGGAGGGAATAGTTATGGCTACACCTTC; CDR3: CSVGGNSYGYTF
D: TRBD1; V: TRBV25-1; J: TRBJ1-5; size: few; DNA: TGTGCCAGCAGTGGACAGGGCGAGATTCAGCCCCAGCATTTT; CDR3: CASSGQGEIQPQHF
D: TRBD2; V: TRBV19; J: TRBJ2-5; size: -; DNA: TGTGCCAGTAGGACTAGCGGGGTAGAGACCCAGTACTTC; CDR3: CASRTSGVETQYF
D: -; V: TRBV15; J: TRBJ1-1; size: -; DNA: TGTGCCACCAGCAGAGATTTGGCGGACACTGAAGCTTTCTTT; CDR3: CATSRDLADTEAFF
D: TRBD2; V: TRBV7-8; J: TRBJ2-5; size: once; DNA: TGTGCCAGCAGCCCGGGACTAGCGGGAGAGACCCAGTACTTC; CDR3: CASSPGLAGETQYF
D: TRBD2; V: TRBV11-3; J: TRBJ2-1; size: few; DNA: TGTGCCAGCAGCGAGGGACTAGCGGGGCGTAATGAGCAGTTCTTC; CDR3: CASSEGLAGRNEQFF
D: TRBD1; V: TRBV10-1; J: TRBJ1-1; size: few; DNA: TGCGCCACCATGGACAGGGCGGTAATTTGTACTGAAGCTTTCTTT; CDR3: CATMDRAVICTEAFF
D: -; V: TRBV19; J: TRBJ1-4; size: -; DNA: TGTGCCAGTAGTATGAGTGTGACTAATGAAAAACTGTTTTTT; CDR3: CASSMSVTNEKLFF
D: -; V: TRBV6-5; J: TRBJ1-3; size: -; DNA: TGTGCCAGCAGTCCCGACACAACTGGAAACACCATATATTTT; CDR3: CASSPDTTGNTIYF
D: -; V: TRBV29-1; J: TRBJ1-2; size: -; DNA: TGCAGCGTTGACCCCCAGGTCGGGGGGGGCTACACCTTC; CDR3: CSVDPQVGGGYTF
D: -; V: TRBV6-1; J: TRBJ1-2; size: -; DNA: TGTGCCAGCAGTGGGCCGACGACAGTATCGAACGGATATGGCTACACCTTC; CDR3: CASSGPTTVSNGYGYTF
D: TRBD1; V: TRBV27; J: TRBJ1-3; size: -; DNA: TGTGCCAGCCGACCACCCCGGGACAGGGCCCCACCTGACTCTGGAAACACCATATATTTT; CDR3: CASRPPRDRAPPDSGNTIYF
D: -; V: TRBV7-3; J: TRBJ2-3; size: -; DNA: TGTGCCAGCAGCTTGAAGACTAGAGATACGCAGTATTTT; CDR3: CASSLKTRDTQYF
D: TRBD1; V: TRBV27; J: TRBJ2-5; size: -; DNA: TGTGCCAGCAGTGGCCGAACGGTTTATATGACCAGTACTTCGATCGGGACAGTCGAGACCCAGTACTTC; CDR3: CASSGRTVYMTSTSIGTVETQYF
D: TRBD1; V: TRBV6-4; J: TRBJ2-5; size: -; DNA: TGTGCCAGCAGTGGGGACAGGGGTGAGACCCAGTACTTC; CDR3: CASSGDRGETQYF
D: -; V: TRBV4-3; J: TRBJ1-1; size: -; DNA: TGCGCCAGCAGCCAAGACAGATCAACGGAAGCTTTCTTT; CDR3: CASSQDRSTEAFF
D: -; V: TRBV7-9; J: TRBJ2-7; size: -; DNA: TGTGCCAGCAGCTTAGGCAGGGGGGCCTACGAGCAGTACTTC; CDR3: CASSLGRGAYEQYF
D: TRBD1; V: TRBV7-2; J: TRBJ2-5; size: -; DNA: TGTGCCAGCAGCGCGGACAGGGTCCAAGAGACCCAGTACTTC; CDR3: CASSADRVQETQYF
D: -; V: TRBV30; J: TRBJ1-2; size: once; DNA: TGTGCCTGGAGTGTCAGGGGTGGCTACACCTTC; CDR3: CAWSVRGGYTF
D: TRBD1; V: TRBV28; J: TRBJ1-1; size: -; DNA: TGTGCCAGCAGTTTACAGGGGGCGAAGTCGAATGAAGCTTTCTTT; CDR3: CASSLQGAKSNEAFF
D: TRBD2; V: TRBV5-1; J: TRBJ2-3; size: -; DNA: TGCGCCAGCAGCAAAAGCGGGGGGGCAACAGATACGCAGTATTTT; CDR3: CASSKSGGATDTQYF
D: TRBD1; V: TRBV9; J: TRBJ1-4; size: -; DNA: TGTGCCAGCAGCGTAGCTCCCGGGACAGGGGGAATTGAAAAACTGTTTTTT; CDR3: CASSVAPGTGGIEKLFF
D: -; V: TRBV29-1; J: TRBJ2-7; size: once; DNA: TGCAGCGTTGATTGGCCAGGGTCGCACGAGCAGTACTTC; CDR3: CSVDWPGSHEQYF
D: TRBD1; V: TRBV10-3; J: TRBJ2-4; size: -; DNA: TGTGCCATCAGTTTAGACAGGGCGGACATTCAGTACTTC; CDR3: CAISLDRADIQYF
D: -; V: TRBV6-4; J: TRBJ2-1; size: -; DNA: TGTGCCAGCAGTGTTCAGCGCCTTGGGGGCCAGTTCTTC; CDR3: CASSVQRLGGQFF
D: -; V: TRBV27; J: TRBJ2-7; size: -; DNA: TGTGCCAGCAGTTTGAGGAGGGCCAGTAGGTACGAGCAGTACTTC; CDR3: CASSLRRASRYEQYF
D: -; V: TRBV7-7; J: TRBJ2-3; size: few; DNA: TGTGCCAGCAGCTTAGTCGGTGGCACAGATACGCAGTATTTT; CDR3: CASSLVGGTDTQYF
D: TRBD1; V: TRBV10-1; J: TRBJ1-1; size: few; DNA: TGCGCCACCTCAGGGGGCACGGCTGAAGCTTTCTTT; CDR3: CATSGGTAEAFF
D: TRBD1; V: TRBV27; J: TRBJ1-3; size: -; DNA: TGTGCCAGCAGTTTAAGGGCCCCGGGACAGATCTCTGGAAACACCATATATTTT; CDR3: CASSLRAPGQISGNTIYF
D: TRBD1; V: TRBV15; J: TRBJ2-1; size: -; DNA: TGTGCCACCAGCAGACCCGGGACAGGGACGAGGAATGAGCAGTTCTTC; CDR3: CATSRPGTGTRNEQFF
D: TRBD2; V: TRBV5-1; J: TRBJ2-1; size: -; DNA: TGCGCCAGCAGCGGACTAGCGGGGGCCTCTTCCAATGAGCAGTTCTTC; CDR3: CASSGLAGASSNEQFF
D: TRBD2; V: TRBV4-2; J: TRBJ2-3; size: few; DNA: TGTGCCAGCAGCCAAGACCTACCCCCCATAGCGGGGGGAAGTACAGATACGCAGTATTTT; CDR3: CASSQDLPPIAGGSTDTQYF